This T cell receptor (beta chain) derives from a study of identical twins (dated by TCRdb to 2016 to 2017). About the study as a whole: To test whether fetal clonotypes persist, the study used deep sequencing on TCR alpha and beta repertoires from monozygotic twins, unrelated adults of various ages, and cord blood. To rule out contamination, replicate twin experiments were performed at different times with different library preparation protocols.

The trim is 11 bases for V and 2 bases for J, with a gap of 15 bases between the germline ends. Taken from the germline V gene, the CDR1 and CDR2 loops are ENHRY and SYGVKD. The CDR3 starts with the cysteine, ends with the phenylalanine, and has 13 residues. CDR3 DNA only is kept here, 39 bases in frame from base 1. All donors were healthy Caucasians. Three pairs of female monozygotic twins, all aged about 18 to 30 years, were included in the twin cohort. Peripheral blood mononuclear cells were used as the source from which RNA for TCR libraries was isolated. A note on this clonotype: The target of this receptor is not known. No much larger clone is present one base from it, and per-base qualities are unavailable.

General conclusions and limits of the study: Because the same donors could not be followed over many years, conclusions were based on cross-sectional statistical analysis. Compared with coincidental sharing between unrelated individuals, an excess of low generation-probability sequences was observed among out-of-frame TCR alpha sequences shared between twins. A weaker excess of twin sharing was found in beta out-of-frame sequences because the signal-to-noise ratio was lowered by fewer shared sequences. In monozygotic twins, out-of-frame TCR alpha sharing was systematically underestimated by recombination models, although the models agreed with sharing between unrelated individuals. Invariant T cells such as MAIT and iNKT could partly confound zero-insertion analyses, although diverse VJ usage argued against such confounding for most clonotypes. Abundant cord blood beta clonotypes had fewer insertions, young adult naive repertoires showed a similar but weaker trend, and memory repertoires showed no such trend.

The library was obtained by 5' RACE. Instrument on record: Illumina HiSeq 2000. A universal primer binding site was added through template switching, and the final cDNA carried a unique molecular identifier so that TCR cDNA molecules could be counted accurately. Specific primers in the conserved constant-segment region were used to synthesize first-strand cDNA for TCR alpha and beta chains. To control for contamination, every cDNA library carried two barcodes: a SMART-Mk sample barcode plus Illumina barcodes. TruSeq adapter sequences along with Illumina sample barcodes were introduced in two successive PCR steps. Sequencing of the TCR alpha and beta cDNA libraries was done on the Illumina HiSeq platform using custom primers. Regarding the original processing steps: MiGEC processed the raw reads to extract unique molecular identifiers, while MiXCR was used to determine the CDR3 positions. Recombination models were inferred per individual with the repgenHMM and IGoR tools using an EM algorithm. Shared clonotypes were analyzed with the tcR package in R, and sharing was normalized by the product of cloneset sizes. To study raw recombination free of thymic and clonal selection effects, out-of-frame nonproductive sequences were analyzed. TCRdb trimmed the raw reads at Q25, called clones with MiXCR and kept productive beta chains. Rows merge per CDR3 protein into single entries with the most common DNA and genes. TCRdb, not the authors, supplied the V and J calls. Present in this sample are about 890,000 distinct CDR3 sequences, 10% to 15% of which were seen just once. Under 2% of the sample goes to the ten largest clones.

In addition, the sample was reused for a study of yellow fever vaccine responses in identical twins. Per the second study: The T cell response to vaccination in identical twins was reported by the authors to appear partly convergent and partly personalized. The study precisely tracked vaccine-responding T cell clones in identical twins.

The sample comprised PBMCs. This chain joins TRBV10-3 to TRBJ2-5; TRBD2 is perhaps the D gene, given 6 matching bases. This clonotype was sampled from a young woman in good health. The DNA sequence is given as TGTGCCTCCACGGCGGCGGGGCAAGAGACCCAGTACTTC. This encodes CASTAAGQETQYF.